Each of the 13 T cell receptor beta chains below was sequenced from the same sample in a study of technical replicates of blood from several donors. Libraries were prepared by immunoSEQ multiplex PCR; TCRdb keeps only in-frame clonotypes and omits some of them. The sample includes more than 90,000 clones, approximately 94% seen only once; the top ten take 0.22%. The sample taken for sequencing was T cells isolated from PBMCs. The origin of the receptors is a human donor in good health.

The rearrangement joins TRBV19 to TRBJ2-1; D perhaps matches TRBD1 (5 bases). This CDR3 is built from 12 residues. V was clipped by 8 bases and J by 4 bases, with 9 bases between them. CDR1 is LNHDA, CDR2 SQIVND, per germline (reference sequence). CDR3 coding DNA: TGTGCCAGTGGTGACAGTTACAATGAGCAGTTCTTC. This sequence encodes CASGDSYNEQFF.

The J gene is TRBJ1-1, the V gene TRBV5-1; TRBD1 matches 9 bases. With V trimmed by 4 bases and J by 6 bases, 16 bases remained unmatched. The germline gives CDR1 SGHRS, CDR2 YFSETQ. The CDR3 runs to 17 residues. The CDR3 nucleotides are TGCGCCAGCAGCCCGGCCGGGACAGGGACGACGTACGCTGAAGCTTTCTTT. Translated: CASSPAGTGTTYAEAFF.

This chain links TRBV27 with TRBJ1-1; TRBD1 aligns across 7 bases. Per germline, CDR1 MNHEY and CDR2 SMNVEV (reference sequence). The trim removed 2 bases at V and 1 base at J, leaving 7 bases unmatched. The CDR3 spans 16 residues. This chain's CDR3 is CASSLNSRTGNTEAFF. The CDR3 DNA reads TGTGCCAGCAGTTTAAACTCAAGGACAGGGAACACTGAAGCTTTCTTT.

The rearrangement links TRBV5-8 to TRBJ2-3, with a tentative D call TRBD2 (5 bases). Trimming stripped 0 bases from V and 1 base from J, with 15 bases between. The germline V gene encodes CDR1 SGHTS and CDR2 YDEGEE. There are 17 residues in the CDR3. The CDR3 protein is CASSLGTSYLRTDTQYF. CDR3 in DNA: TGTGCCAGCAGCTTGGGGACTTCCTACCTACGCACAGATACGCAGTATTTT. The full variable domain, rest sourced from reference TRBV5-8 and TRBJ2-3, is EAGVTQSPTHLIKTRGQQATLRCSPISGHTSVYWYQQALGLGLQFLLWYDEGEERNRGNFPPRFSGRQFPNYSSELNVNALELEDSALYLCASSLGTSYLRTDTQYFGPGTRLTVL.

The V gene is TRBV19, the J gene TRBJ2-1, with 7 bases fitting TRBD2. The germline V gene encodes CDR1 LNHDA and CDR2 SQIVND (reference sequence). The CDR3 spans 15 residues. V lost 3 bases, J lost 7 bases, and 9 bases stayed unmatched. In DNA, the CDR3 is TGTGCCAGTAGTATCGGGGACTACGCCCCAAATGAGCAGTTCTTC. This translates into CASSIGDYAPNEQFF.

The V gene is TRBV4-2, the J gene TRBJ1-2, with 8 bases matching TRBD1. Trimming cost V 0 bases and J 6 bases; bases outside gene matches: 15. Germline CDR1 reads LGHNA; CDR2 reads YNFKEQ. This CDR3 is built from 18 residues. The CDR3 region has the DNA TGTGCCAGCAGCCAAGACCCTCGGAGTGACAGGGGAGAGAATGGCTACACCTTC. Translation gives CASSQDPRSDRGENGYTF.

The V and J genes are TRBV19 and TRBJ2-7, with 13 nucleotides matching TRBD2. Germline loops: CDR1 LNHDA, CDR2 SQIVND (reference sequence). The CDR3 sequence is 14 residues long. Germline trimming cut 2 bases from V and 6 bases from J; bases unmatched to any gene: 1. The CDR3, as DNA: TGTGCCAGTAGTATAAGGACTAGCGGGAGCGAGCAGTACTTC. Protein: CASSIRTSGSEQYF.

This clone showed up just a few times. The chain joins TRBV18 to TRBJ1-2; 10 positions match TRBD1. Trimming cost V 3 bases and J 4 bases; bases outside gene matches: 5. Germline V gene lookup returns CDR1 KGHSH and CDR2 LQKENI. This CDR3 comprises 15 residues. Here the CDR3 DNA reads TGTGCCAGCTCACCCGACAGGGGGCTAGGCTATGGCTACACCTTC. It specifies CASSPDRGLGYGYTF.

This clone was counted once. This rearrangement joins TRBV19 to TRBJ1-1, with D maybe TRBD1 (5 bases). The CDR3 covers 14 residues. The germline CDR1 and CDR2 sequences are LNHDA and SQIVND (reference sequence). Trimming cost V 3 bases and J 3 bases, with 11 bases left between them. CDR3 DNA: TGTGCCAGTAGTATTAACGGGGGAGACACTGAAGCTTTCTTT. Amino acid sequence: CASSINGGDTEAFF.

This sequence joins TRBV5-1 and TRBJ2-1, with a tentative D call TRBD2 (6 bases). V was pared by 6 bases and J by 7 bases, with 17 bases between. The CDR3 extends over 14 amino acids. Germline assignment: CDR1 SGHRS and CDR2 YFSETQ. The CDR3 loop is CASIGDSGYNEQFF. CDR3 bases: TGCGCCAGCATTGGGGATAGCGGATATAATGAGCAGTTCTTC.

The chain carries TRBV27 and TRBJ2-1; D remains unclear. Germline V gives CDR1 MNHEY, CDR2 SMNVEV (reference sequence). The CDR3 loop spans 11 amino acids. V lost 5 bases, J lost 4 bases, and 3 bases lay in between. CDR3 nucleotide sequence: TGTGCCAGCAGTGTATACAATGAGCAGTTCTTC. It is translated as CASSVYNEQFF.

The table lists this clone with a count of one. The chain recombines TRBV20-1 with TRBJ2-7; D is ambiguous. This CDR3 spans 10 amino acids. V gave up 7 bases and J gave up 4 bases, with 8 bases separating them. Germline V gives CDR1 DFQATT, CDR2 SNEGSKA (reference sequence). The CDR3 nucleotides are TGCAGTGGAGCTGTTTACGAGCAGTACTTC. Translated: CSGAVYEQYF.

V is TRBV30 and J is TRBJ1-2, with a tentative D call TRBD1 (5 bases). Trimming removed 2 bases from V and 4 bases from J, with 8 bases in between. Germline values: CDR1 GTSNPN, CDR2 SVGIG (reference sequence). The CDR3 contains 12 residues. In DNA form, the CDR3 reads TGTGCCTGGAGTTCGGGGGGCTATGGCTACACCTTC. It codes for CAWSSGGYGYTF.